This TCR beta chain was found in a study of T cell responses to AZD1222 COVID-19 vaccine. TCRdb's copy holds only in-frame clones and misses some; the assay was immunoSEQ multiplex PCR. The sample has around 110,000 clones; 80% to 90% are singletons. Losses at the gene ends were 3 bases for V and 7 bases for J; bases not matched to a gene: 11. Germline V gene lookup returns CDR1 MNHEY and CDR2 SMNVEV (reference sequence). CDR3 length equals 16 residues. The sequencing here drew on peripheral blood, taken on day 0 of AZD1222 vaccination. This chain links TRBV27 with TRBJ1-5; 8 bases map to TRBD1. The TCR originated in an adult in good health. DNA for the CDR3: TGTGCCAGCAGTTTTTATCCGACAGGGGCGGAACAGCCCCAGCATTTT. Amino acids: CASSFYPTGAEQPQHF.